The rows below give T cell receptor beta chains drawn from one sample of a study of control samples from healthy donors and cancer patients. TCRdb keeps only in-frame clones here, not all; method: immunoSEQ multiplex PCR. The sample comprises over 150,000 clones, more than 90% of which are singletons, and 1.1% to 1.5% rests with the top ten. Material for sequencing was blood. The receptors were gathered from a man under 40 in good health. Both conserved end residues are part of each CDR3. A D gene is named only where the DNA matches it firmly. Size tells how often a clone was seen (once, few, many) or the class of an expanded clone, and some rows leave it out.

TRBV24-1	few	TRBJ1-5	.	CATSDHRDYGNQPQHF	TGTGCCACCAGTGACCATCGGGACTACGGGAATCAGCCCCAGCATTTT
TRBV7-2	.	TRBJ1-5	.	CASSLSPGLTNNQPQHF	TGTGCCAGCAGCTTATCGCCGGGACTCACGAACAATCAGCCCCAGCATTTT
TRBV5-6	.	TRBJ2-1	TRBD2	CASSLEGGRAHYNEQFF	TGTGCCAGCAGCTTGGAGGGCGGGAGGGCCCACTACAATGAGCAGTTCTTC
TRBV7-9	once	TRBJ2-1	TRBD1	CASSAFRTGSDEQFF	TGTGCCAGCAGCGCCTTTCGGACAGGGTCGGATGAGCAGTTCTTC
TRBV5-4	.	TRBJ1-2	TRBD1	CASSLRQGGRNGYTF	TGTGCCAGCAGCTTGAGACAGGGGGGTCGTAATGGCTACACCTTC
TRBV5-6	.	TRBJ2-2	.	CASSYFAWGLNTGELFF	TGTGCCAGCAGCTACTTCGCATGGGGTCTGAACACCGGGGAGCTGTTTTTT
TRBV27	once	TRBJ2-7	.	CASSLSGPRWGEQYF	TGTGCCAGCAGTTTATCAGGGCCCAGGTGGGGCGAGCAGTACTTC
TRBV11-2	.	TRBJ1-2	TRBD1	CASSLAGTGATYGYTF	TGTGCCAGCAGCTTAGCCGGGACAGGGGCTACCTATGGCTACACCTTC
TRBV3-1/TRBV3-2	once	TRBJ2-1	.	CASSLRDSRGNNEQFF	TGTGCCAGCAGCCTCCGGGACTCCCGGGGGAACAATGAGCAGTTCTTC
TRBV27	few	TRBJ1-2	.	CASSLEGRGGYTF	TGTGCCAGCAGTTTAGAGGGGCGCGGAGGCTACACCTTC
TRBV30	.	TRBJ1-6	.	CAWSDGKGRHSPLHF	TGTGCCTGGAGTGATGGAAAGGGGCGGCATTCACCCCTCCACTTT
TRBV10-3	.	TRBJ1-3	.	CALGESGNTIYF	TGTGCCCTAGGGGAATCTGGAAACACCATATATTTT
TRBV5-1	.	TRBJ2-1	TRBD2	CASSLAGRGGAYNEQFF	TGCGCCAGCAGCTTGGCCGGGCGGGGGGGGGCCTACAATGAGCAGTTCTTC
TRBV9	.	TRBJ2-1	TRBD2	CANTPSLAGEYYEQFF	TGTGCCAATACACCCTCTCTAGCGGGAGAGTACTATGAGCAGTTCTTC
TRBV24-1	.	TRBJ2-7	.	CATYRDFYEQYF	TGTGCCACCTACCGGGACTTCTACGAGCAGTACTTC
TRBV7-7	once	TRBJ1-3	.	CASSPGISGNTIYF	TGTGCCAGCAGCCCCGGGATCTCTGGAAACACCATATATTTT
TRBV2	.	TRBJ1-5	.	CASSENRPDQPQHF	TGTGCCAGCAGTGAAAACAGGCCCGATCAGCCCCAGCATTTT
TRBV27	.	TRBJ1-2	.	CASGHYKGPYYGYTF	TGTGCCAGCGGACACTACAAGGGCCCCTACTATGGCTACACCTTC
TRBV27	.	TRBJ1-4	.	CASSLVGATNEKLFF	TGTGCCAGCAGTTTGGTGGGGGCCACTAATGAAAAACTGTTTTTT
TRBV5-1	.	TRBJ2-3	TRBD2	CASSSSSGSSTDTQYF	TGCGCCAGCAGCTCTTCCAGCGGGAGTAGCACAGATACGCAGTATTTT
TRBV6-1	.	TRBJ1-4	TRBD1	CASRDRGLEKLFF	TGTGCCAGCAGGGACAGGGGGCTTGAAAAACTGTTTTTT
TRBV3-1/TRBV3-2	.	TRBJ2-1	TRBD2	CASTLAGVYNEQFF	TGTGCCAGCACCCTAGCGGGAGTGTACAATGAGCAGTTCTTC
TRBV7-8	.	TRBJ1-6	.	CASRPSSSYNSPLHF	TGTGCCAGCAGGCCTAGTAGCTCCTATAATTCACCCCTCCACTTT
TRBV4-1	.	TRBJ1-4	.	CASSQGSGRDEKLFF	TGCGCCAGCAGCCAAGGGTCGGGCAGGGATGAAAAACTGTTTTTT
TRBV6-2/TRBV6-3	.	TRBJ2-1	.	CASSYSIGAKYNEQFF	TGTGCCAGCAGTTACTCGATCGGGGCGAAATACAATGAGCAGTTCTTC
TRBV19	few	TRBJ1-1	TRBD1	CASSDGQVLTEAFF	TGTGCCAGTAGTGACGGACAGGTTCTTACTGAAGCTTTCTTT
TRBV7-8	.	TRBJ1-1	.	CASSLTGNTEAFF	TGTGCCAGCAGCTTAACGGGGAACACTGAAGCTTTCTTT
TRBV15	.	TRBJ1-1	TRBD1	CATSRDPQGTEGFF	TGTGCCACCAGCAGAGATCCACAGGGGACTGAAGGTTTCTTT
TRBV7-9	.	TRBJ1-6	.	CASSLMGGGNSPLHF	TGTGCCAGCAGCTTAATGGGTGGAGGAAATTCACCCCTCCACTTT
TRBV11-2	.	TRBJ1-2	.	CASSLSLQGSGYTF	TGTGCCAGCAGCTTATCTCTACAGGGATCTGGCTACACCTTC
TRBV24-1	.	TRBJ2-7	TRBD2	CATSDFGGGSPYEQYF	TGTGCCACCAGTGATTTCGGCGGGGGGTCACCCTACGAGCAGTACTTC
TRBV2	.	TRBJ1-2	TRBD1	CASPREKTGGANYGYTF	TGTGCCAGCCCGCGGGAAAAAACAGGGGGCGCTAACTATGGCTACACCTTC
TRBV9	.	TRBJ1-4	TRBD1	CASSVGQGNEKLFF	TGTGCCAGCAGCGTAGGACAGGGTAATGAAAAACTGTTTTTT
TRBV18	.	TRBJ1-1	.	CASSPGRGQNTEAFF	TGTGCCAGCTCACCGGGGAGGGGTCAGAACACTGAAGCTTTCTTT
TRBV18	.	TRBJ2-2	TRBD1	CASNRDRERTGELFF	TGTGCCAGCAACCGGGACAGGGAAAGAACCGGGGAGCTGTTTTTT
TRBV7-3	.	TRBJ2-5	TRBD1	CASSWAGGMETQYF	TGTGCCAGCAGCTGGGCAGGGGGCATGGAGACCCAGTACTTC
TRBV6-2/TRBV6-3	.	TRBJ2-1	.	CASSRDRYEQFF	TGTGCCAGCAGCAGAGACAGGTATGAGCAGTTCTTC
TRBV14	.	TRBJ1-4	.	CASSQEYQGGKLFF	TGTGCCAGCAGCCAAGAGTACCAGGGTGGAAAACTGTTTTTT
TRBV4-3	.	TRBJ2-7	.	CASSQDRWPTGSSYEQYF	TGCGCCAGCAGCCAAGATCGGTGGCCCACGGGGAGCTCCTACGAGCAGTACTTC
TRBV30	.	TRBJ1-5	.	CAWSVSKRGVREPQHF	TGTGCCTGGAGTGTTTCTAAGAGGGGAGTTAGAGAGCCCCAGCATTTT
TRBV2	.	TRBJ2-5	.	CASTFRGRGETQYF	TGTGCCAGCACCTTCAGAGGACGGGGGGAGACCCAGTACTTC
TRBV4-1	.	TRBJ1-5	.	CASSQDPAGPQPQHF	TGCGCCAGCAGCCAAGATCCGGCAGGGCCACAGCCCCAGCATTTT
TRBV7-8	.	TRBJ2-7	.	CASSLGGHEQYF	TGTGCCAGCAGCTTAGGCGGGCACGAGCAGTACTTC
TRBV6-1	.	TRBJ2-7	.	CASSEAQGPAYEQYF	TGTGCCAGCAGTGAAGCGCAGGGTCCGGCCTACGAGCAGTACTTC
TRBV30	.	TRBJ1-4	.	CAWTQSGLLGEKLFF	TGTGCCTGGACCCAAAGTGGGCTGCTGGGTGAAAAACTGTTTTTT
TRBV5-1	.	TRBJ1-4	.	CASSLISRDNEKLFF	TGCGCCAGCAGCTTGATCTCGCGAGACAATGAAAAACTGTTTTTT
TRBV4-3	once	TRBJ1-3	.	CASSQDGGNTIYF	TGCGCCAGCAGCCAAGACGGGGGAAACACCATATATTTT
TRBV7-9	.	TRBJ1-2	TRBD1	CASSSTGTGGYGYTF	TGTGCCAGCAGCTCAACCGGGACAGGGGGCTATGGCTACACCTTC
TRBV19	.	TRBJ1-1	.	CASSMAKLNTEAFF	TGTGCCAGTAGTATGGCCAAGCTGAACACTGAAGCTTTCTTT
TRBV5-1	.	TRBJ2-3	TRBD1	CASSLGGQGSTDTQYF	TGCGCCAGCAGCTTGGGGGGACAGGGGAGTACAGATACGCAGTATTTT
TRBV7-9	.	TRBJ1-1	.	CASSPTQIGVTEAFF	TGTGCCAGCAGTCCAACCCAAATCGGGGTCACTGAAGCTTTCTTT
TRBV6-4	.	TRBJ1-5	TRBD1	CASSEWGQGRRVGNQPQHF	TGTGCCAGCAGCGAATGGGGACAGGGCCGCAGGGTGGGCAATCAGCCCCAGCATTTT
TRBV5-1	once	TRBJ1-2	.	CASSLGGGGNYGYTF	TGCGCCAGCAGCTTGGGCGGGGGCGGCAACTATGGCTACACCTTC
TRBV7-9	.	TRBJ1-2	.	CATPWRFGYTF	TGTGCCACCCCCTGGAGGTTCGGCTACACCTTC
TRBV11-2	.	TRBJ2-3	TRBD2	CASITTWTSASTDTQYF	TGTGCCAGCATCACCACCTGGACTAGCGCTAGCACAGATACGCAGTATTTT
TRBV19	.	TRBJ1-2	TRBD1	CASIDRDRGLNYGYTF	TGTGCCAGTATCGATCGGGACAGGGGGCTTAATTATGGCTACACCTTC
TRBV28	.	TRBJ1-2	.	CASGARVTAYYGYTF	TGTGCCAGCGGTGCCCGGGTGACAGCCTACTATGGCTACACCTTC
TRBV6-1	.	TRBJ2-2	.	CASSEAGGAQGLFF	TGTGCCAGCAGTGAAGCGGGGGGGGCCCAGGGGCTGTTTTTT
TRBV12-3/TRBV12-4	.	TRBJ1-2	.	CASSGPYYGYTF	TGTGCCAGCAGTGGGCCCTACTATGGCTACACCTTC